In this sample, the clone carrying this TCR beta chain turned up many times. Its target is not known. According to the study, TCR beta libraries were built with iRepertoire HTBI primers and CDR3-region Arm-PCR. TCRdb passed the multiplex PCR reads through MiXCR, listing each CDR3 protein once. This sample has 400,000 to 500,000 distinct CDR3 sequences, with 16% found just once. Trimming took 0 bases from V and 5 from J, leaving 10 bases between them. The CDR3 totals 14 residues. In germline, CDR1 is MNHEY, CDR2 SVGAGI. Time point described: newly diagnosed GD, antithyroid drugs for less than 3 months. Scientists built the TCR library using RNA that was extracted from PBMCs. This sample is part of a study of regulatory T cells in long-lasting Graves disease. Points from the study as a whole: The study found persistent patients shared more public clonotypes (2,741) than new patients (about 1,000).

The sample was also linked to a second study, of T cells in Graves' hyperthyroidism and ophthalmopathy. From that paper: Graves' hyperthyroidism is called stable when ophthalmopathy does not progress within 18 months. Before onset, by a median of approximately 5.9 months, the model predicted ophthalmopathy.

The sequencing used peripheral blood mononuclear cells (PBMCs), collected at new diagnosis, from a patient treated with antithyroid drugs. This receptor was identified in a woman aged 25 to 39 with Graves disease. The V call is TRBV6-5, the J call TRBJ2-5; D uncertain. In DNA form, the CDR3 reads TGTGCCAGCAGTTACTCGACCGGTATCGAGACCCAGTACTTC. Translation gives CASSYSTGIETQYF.